These 4 T cell receptor beta chains were sequenced from one sample in a study of CD8+CD57+ T cells in acquired aplastic anemia. For CDR3 and TCR beta VDJ profiling, genomic DNA was the template used. MiXCR, run by TCRdb on the reads, gives a single entry per CDR3 protein. The sample contains 150,000 to 200,000 distinct CDR3 sequences, around 45% of which appear only once. The specimen was sorted CD4+, CD8+, or CD8+CD57+ T cells (not recorded which) from PBMCs. Receptors were obtained from a human donor in good health.

The V call is TRBV20-1, the J call TRBJ2-2, with TRBD2 matching 7 bases. The V and J ends lost 2 bases and 6 bases, in that order; junction bases with no gene match: 12. The CDR3 is 16 amino acids. Germline loops: CDR1 DFQATT, CDR2 SNEGSKA (reference sequence). CDR3 in amino acids: CSARSGGLEGSGELFF. CDR3 bases: TGCAGTGCTAGATCGGGGGGTTTAGAGGGGTCCGGGGAGCTGTTTTTT.

The sample holds a few counts of this clonotype. V usage is TRBV10-3 and J usage is TRBJ1-3, with D perhaps TRBD1 (6 bases). Germline lookup yields CDR1 ENHRY and CDR2 SYGVKD. Trimming took off 4 bases at V and 11 bases at J, with 15 bases between the two ends. This CDR3 is built from 13 residues. The CDR3 loop is CAISVPYREAIYF. The CDR3 DNA follows: TGTGCCATCAGTGTCCCTTACAGGGAAGCCATATATTTT.

This clonotype was detected ten times or more. J is TRBJ2-3 and V is TRBV14; D not resolved. The V end lost 4 bases, the J end lost 5 bases, and 7 bases lay between the germline ends. Germline CDR1 reads SGHDN; CDR2 reads FVKESK. CDR3 length: 12 amino acids. DNA for the CDR3: TGTGCCAGCAGCCCTGAAGTAGATACGCAGTATTTT. This encodes CASSPEVDTQYF.

This clonotype was picked up many times. The rearrangement uses TRBV6-4 and TRBJ1-4; D is uncertain. V gave up 4 bases and J gave up 8 bases, with 11 bases separating them. Looked up from germline, CDR1 is MRHNA and CDR2 is SNTAGT. This CDR3 comprises 13 residues. In nucleotides, the CDR3 is TGTGCCAGCAGTGGGCAGGCGGGCGAAAAACTGTTTTTT. It translates to CASSGQAGEKLFF.